This T cell receptor (beta chain) is from a study of T cells in tumors after PD-1 blockade. About the research overall: Daily vismodegib 150 mg continued in a subset of anti-PD-1-treated patients.

The same primary tumor site was biopsied both before and after PD-1 blockade. Measured with immunoSEQ multiplex PCR; TCRdb has only the in-frame clones, and not every one. The sample lists roughly 8,000 clones, 50% to 70% seen once, with around 4.8% in the top ten. Study findings and constraints: Blood contained approximately 43% of the tumor's TCR clonotypes.

Points on this clone: Its antigen is unknown.

The CDR3 has 13 amino acids. The V gene end was trimmed by 5 bases and the J gene end by 4 bases; junction bases not matched to a gene: 2. Germline V CDR1 and CDR2: LNHDA, SQIVND (reference sequence). Material: tumor tissue, obtained after anti-PD-1 treatment. This TCR was recovered from a human donor with basal cell carcinoma. The rearrangement links TRBV19 to TRBJ1-2; 9 bases map to TRBD1. CDR3 loop: CASSQTGGYGYTF. The DNA of the CDR3 is TGTGCCAGTAGTCAGACAGGGGGCTATGGCTACACCTTC.